The 9 T cell receptor beta chains below come from one sample, sequenced in a study of CD8+CD57+ T cells in acquired aplastic anemia. By flow cytometry, patients selected for sequencing had shown an expansion of CD8+CD57+ cells. The use of genomic DNA as template underpinned the TCR beta VDJ and CDR3 profiling. One entry per CDR3 protein, called by TCRdb with MiXCR from the reads. The data contain approximately 150,000 distinct CDR3 sequences, 45% to 55% of them singletons. The source material was sorted CD4+, CD8+, or CD8+CD57+ T cells (not recorded which) from PBMCs. These receptors all stem from a human donor with aplastic anemia.

This clonotype has a count of ten or more. The chain couples TRBV6-1 to TRBJ1-1; 10 nucleotides align to TRBD1. The V and J ends lost 6 bases and 3 bases, in that order; junction bases with no gene match: 10. The CDR3 runs 16 residues. From germline, CDR1 is MNHNS and CDR2 SASEGT. The CDR3 loop reads CASRGDRGGKDTEAFF. CDR3 sequence (DNA): TGTGCCAGCAGGGGGGACAGGGGCGGGAAGGACACTGAAGCTTTCTTT.

The V call is TRBV20-1, the J call TRBJ2-5, with D possibly matching TRBD2 (5 bases). Germline-derived CDR1 and CDR2 are DFQATT and SNEGSKA (reference sequence). This CDR3 has 12 amino acids. Trimming took off 3 bases at V and 9 bases at J, with 14 bases between the two ends. The CDR3: CSAREAAKAQYF. The CDR3 DNA sequence: TGCAGTGCTAGGGAAGCGGCAAAGGCCCAGTACTTC.

The rearrangement joins TRBV2 to TRBJ1-6; D unresolved. The germline V gene has CDR1 SNHLY and CDR2 FYNNEI. The CDR3 runs to 13 residues. V lost 7 bases, J lost 0 bases, and 4 bases lay in between. CDR3 in amino acids: CASTSSYNSPLHF. The DNA of the CDR3 is TGTGCCAGCACTAGCTCCTATAATTCACCCCTCCACTTT.

This clonotype showed up many times. The rearrangement uses TRBV5-1 and TRBJ1-1; D not certain. V lost 4 bases to trimming and J lost 2 bases, with 12 bases between them. The CDR3 is made up of 14 amino acids. Germline V gene data show CDR1 as SGHRS and CDR2 as YFSETQ. The chain's CDR3 is CASSPNQENTEAFF. CDR3 DNA sequence: TGCGCCAGCAGCCCCAATCAGGAAAACACTGAAGCTTTCTTT. The whole variable domain, remainder taken from reference TRBV5-1 and TRBJ1-1, is KAGVTQTPRYLIKTRGQQVTLSCSPISGHRSVSWYQQTPGQGLQFLFEYFSETQRNKGNFPGRFSGRQFSNSRSEMNVSTLELGDSALYLCASSPNQENTEAFFGQGTRLTVV.

The chain combines TRBV19 with TRBJ1-5, with a weak D call TRBD1 (6 bases). The germline V gene has CDR1 LNHDA and CDR2 SQIVND (reference sequence). Deletions cut 4 bases from V and 10 bases from J, with 20 bases between. There are 15 residues in the CDR3. CDR3 DNA: TGTGCCAGTAGTACTCGACCGGACAGTATCGCACCCCAGCATTTT. It specifies CASSTRPDSIAPQHF.

This clonotype was seen a handful of times. The chain uses TRBV10-3 and TRBJ2-7; D call uncertain. V lost 2 bases and J lost 3, with 2 bases in between. The CDR3 runs 11 residues. Germline V CDR1 and CDR2: ENHRY, SYGVKD. This CDR3 is CAISERYEQYF. DNA of the CDR3: TGTGCCATCAGTGAGCGCTACGAGCAGTACTTC.

About this clonotype: Compared with germline, one end of the junction differs, possibly owing to a read error. V usage is TRBV10-3 and J usage is TRBJ1-2; D is unclear. Germline CDR1 and CDR2: ENHRY and SYGVKD. The CDR3 has 16 amino acids. CDR3 in DNA: TGTGCCATCAGACTAAACGCGGGTGGGCAGCTCTATGGCCACACCTTC. Its protein is CAIRLNAGGQLYGHTF.

The V gene is TRBV10-1, the J gene TRBJ2-5, with D possibly called TRBD1 or TRBD2 (6 bases each). This CDR3 spans 15 amino acids. CDR1 WNHNN and CDR2 SYGVQD come from the germline V gene (reference sequence). With 6 bases removed from V and 7 bases from J, the gap between germline ends came to 21 bases. The CDR3, as DNA: TGCGCCAGCAGGGATGGGGGGCGGTGGTTCAGGACCCAGTACTTC. This encodes CASRDGGRWFRTQYF.

In the case of this clonotype: At one of its ends the junction is not consistent with the germline gene, which may arise from a read error. This sequence joins TRBV10-3 and TRBJ2-7; a possible D gene is TRBD2 (5 bases). CDR1 and CDR2 from the germline V gene are ENHRY and SYGVKD. This CDR3 has 15 amino acids. CDR3 region: CASSYSAGPAYEQYF. CDR3 nucleotide sequence: TGTGCCAGCAGTTACTCTGCGGGTCCCGCCTACGAGCAGTACTTC.